This T cell receptor (beta chain) was documented in a study of T cell repertoires in cytomegalovirus infection. Study as a whole: CMV infection plus the matching HLA type was flagged by public TCR beta signatures. Study observations and caveats: The ex vivo response was dominated by HLA-C-restricted CMV-specific TCR beta clonotypes.

TCRdb used MiXCR to reprocess the reads, holding one entry per CDR3 protein. The sample lists around 170,000 distinct CDR3 sequences, about a sixth seen once, with 18% in the top ten. In this sample, this clonotype turned up many times. Its antigen is unknown. The junction had 6 bases not matched to a gene; V was cut back by 5 bases and J by 4 bases. Germline V gene data show CDR1 as SGHTA and CDR2 as FQGNSA. CDR3 length: 16 amino acids. The rearrangement links TRBV7-2 to TRBJ2-5; 14 bases agree with TRBD2. The sample was CD8+ T cells from PBMCs. The clonotype originates from a human donor in good health (CMV status not recorded). Some clones in this sample may be carry-over from other donors' samples. The CDR3 sequence is CASSKTSGGGRETQYF. Here the CDR3 DNA reads TGTGCCAGCAGCAAGACTAGCGGGGGGGGAAGAGAGACCCAGTACTTC.